One sample yielded the 3 T cell receptor beta chains listed below, sequenced in a study of blood T cell repertoires in COVID-19. The protocol was immunoSEQ multiplex PCR, while the TCRdb copy is restricted to in-frame clones and leaves out a portion. The data contain roughly 120,000 clones, approximately 80% of them singletons. The specimen sequenced was peripheral blood. All receptors come from a human donor in a cohort sampled during active COVID-19.

CDR3 DNA: TGTGCCAGCAGAGAGATCGGACAGGGGGCTCAGGAGCAGTACTTC. Its protein is CASREIGQGAQEQYF. The rearrangement uses TRBV28 and TRBJ2-7; TRBD1 matches 11 bases. With 6 bases clipped from V and 7 bases from J, the junction kept 11 bases outside the gene matches. CDR3 length: 15 amino acids. Germline V gene lookup returns CDR1 MDHEN and CDR2 SYDVKM.

The chain combines TRBV7-2 with TRBJ2-7; a possible D gene is TRBD2 (7 bases). From germline, CDR1 is SGHTA and CDR2 FQGNSA. The CDR3 runs 15 residues. Trimming stripped 3 bases from V and 4 bases from J, with 16 bases between. Here the CDR3 reads CASSFSRGGRYEQYF. In DNA, the CDR3 is TGTGCCAGCAGCTTCTCTAGGGGGGGCAGGTACGAGCAGTACTTC.

The chain couples TRBV29-1 to TRBJ1-4; the D is unclear. This CDR3 spans 13 amino acids. Trimming stripped 4 bases from V and 0 bases from J, with 6 bases between. CDR1 and CDR2 from the germline V gene are SQVTM and ANQGSEA. CDR3 amino acids: CSVAGATNEKLFF. The CDR3 bases are TGCAGCGTTGCGGGTGCAACTAATGAAAAACTGTTTTTT.